This T cell receptor (beta chain) was documented in a study of cytomegalovirus exposure and HLA in healthy donors. Whole-study context: The roughly 120 validation repertoires matched the roughly 700 first-cohort repertoires in platform, a later analysis reported. Study-level points and caveats: Reportedly, cytomegalovirus status was diagnosed with high sensitivity and specificity. Under in vitro conditions, three CMV-associated chains were confirmed as specific for CMV antigens.

In germline, CDR1 is MNHNS, CDR2 SASEGT. This CDR3 has 16 amino acids. The germline V and J ends were trimmed by 0 bases and 4 bases, with 10 bases remaining between them. As to this clone: Its antigen is unknown.

Among the 120 or so subjects of the validation cohort, separate from the approximately 660-subject first cohort, were the donors. The repertoire was sequenced with immunoSEQ multiplex PCR; TCRdb's copy has only in-frame clones and lacks some. The table lists about 44,000 clones, roughly 93% of them singletons. Sequencing was carried out using PBMCs. The receptor was isolated from a woman aged 18-35 years in good health and CMV-seronegative. V usage is TRBV6-1 and J usage is TRBJ2-6, with no clear D. In DNA form, the CDR3 reads TGTGCCAGCAGTGAAGCCCTGATGACAGGGGCCAACGTCCTGACTTTC. It encodes CASSEALMTGANVLTF.